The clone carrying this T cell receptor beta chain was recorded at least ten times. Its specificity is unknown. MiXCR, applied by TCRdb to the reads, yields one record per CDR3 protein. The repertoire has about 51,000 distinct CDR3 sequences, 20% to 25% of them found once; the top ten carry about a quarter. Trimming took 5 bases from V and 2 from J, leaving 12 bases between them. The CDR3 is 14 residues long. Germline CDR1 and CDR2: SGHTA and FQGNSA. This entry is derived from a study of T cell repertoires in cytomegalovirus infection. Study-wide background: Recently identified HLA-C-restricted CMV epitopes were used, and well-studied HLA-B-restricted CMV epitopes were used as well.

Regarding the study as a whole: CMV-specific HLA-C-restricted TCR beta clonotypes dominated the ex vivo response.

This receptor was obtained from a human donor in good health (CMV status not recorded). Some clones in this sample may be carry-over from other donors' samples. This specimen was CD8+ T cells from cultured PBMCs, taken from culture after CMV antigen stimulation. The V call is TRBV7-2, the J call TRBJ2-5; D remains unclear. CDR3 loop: CASSLVVGQETQYF. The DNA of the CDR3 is TGTGCCAGCAGCCTCGTAGTAGGGCAAGAGACCCAGTACTTC. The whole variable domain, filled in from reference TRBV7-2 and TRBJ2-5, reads GAGVSQSPSNKVTEKGKDVELRCDPISGHTALYWYRQSLGQGLEFLIYFQGNSAPDKSGLPSDRFSAERTGGSVSTLTIQRTQQEDSAVYLCASSLVVGQETQYFGPGTRLLVL.